This TCR beta chain emerged from a study of OX40 agonist ivuxolimab in advanced cancers. Study in general: Clinicians treated patients with ivuxolimab, an agonistic anti-OX40 (CD134) antibody.

Libraries were prepared by immunoSEQ multiplex PCR; TCRdb keeps only in-frame clonotypes and omits some of them. The sample carries about 150,000 clones, roughly nine tenths recorded once. Findings and caveats of the study: On average, CD8+ T cells showed a greater number of expanded clones than CD4+. Clonal expansion was seen in CD4+ and CD8+ blood T cells by week 6 at 0.1 to 3.0 mg/kg.

Note on this clone: Its matching antigen is unknown.

Looked up from germline, CDR1 is SGHRS and CDR2 is YFSETQ. V lost 0 bases, J lost 1 base, and 1 base stayed unmatched. CDR3 length: 16 amino acids. Samples of blood were obtained at baseline, on cycle 4 day 1, and on cycle 7 day 1. The receptor comes from an adult with an advanced solid tumor such as melanoma, head and neck, liver or kidney cancer. The sequencing used CD4+ or CD8+ T cells sorted from blood, collected in a trial of the OX40 agonist ivuxolimab. This rearrangement joins TRBV5-1 to TRBJ1-1, with 12 bases aligning to TRBD1. In DNA form, the CDR3 reads TGCGCCAGCAGCTTGGGGGACAGGGGGCCGAACACTGAAGCTTTCTTT. It specifies CASSLGDRGPNTEAFF.